The 20 T cell receptor beta chains below all came from one sample that was sequenced in a study of T cell changes during pregnancy in multiple sclerosis. Sequencing was performed with immunoSEQ multiplex PCR; in TCRdb, only in-frame clones are kept and a portion is missing. The table has 65,000 to 85,000 clones, 92% seen once. The input for sequencing was peripheral blood, taken after pregnancy. These receptor sequences come from a female donor with multiple sclerosis, enrolled in a pregnancy study.

The chain employs TRBV28 and TRBJ2-6; 7 nucleotides agree with TRBD1. J lost 0 bases, V lost 3 bases, and 2 bases had no gene match. Germline V gene sequence: CDR1 MDHEN, CDR2 SYDVKM. This CDR3 comprises 16 residues. The CDR3 loop reads CASSFGDSSGANVLTF. CDR3 coding DNA: TGTGCCAGCAGTTTCGGGGACAGCTCTGGGGCCAACGTCCTGACTTTC.

The gene calls are TRBV29-1 and TRBJ2-3; maybe TRBD2 (6 bases). The CDR3 is made up of 15 amino acids. V was trimmed by 7 bases and J by 0 bases, leaving 17 bases between them. Germline assignment: CDR1 SQVTM and CDR2 ANQGSEA. Here the CDR3 reads CSAQGNRESTDTQYF. The CDR3 nucleotides are TGCAGCGCCCAGGGCAACCGGGAGAGCACAGATACGCAGTATTTT.

This clone showed up just once. The DNA of the CDR3 is TGTGCCAGTAGTCCCCTGACGGAGAGCTCCTACAATGAGCAGTTCTTC. Translating it yields CASSPLTESSYNEQFF. The V gene is TRBV19, the J gene TRBJ2-1; no definite D call. The ends were cut back, 5 bases at V and 0 bases at J, with 14 bases in the middle. Germline V lookup: CDR1 LNHDA, CDR2 SQIVND (reference sequence). The CDR3 consists of 16 residues.

V usage is TRBV19 and J usage is TRBJ2-1; 8 nucleotides line up with TRBD2. V was pared by 4 bases and J by 6 bases, with 8 bases of the junction left unmatched. From germline, CDR1 is LNHDA and CDR2 SQIVND (reference sequence). The CDR3 contains 15 residues. In DNA form, the CDR3 reads TGTGCCAGTAGTAAGGGACTAGGATGGGTCAATGAGCAGTTCTTC. This translates into CASSKGLGWVNEQFF.

V gene TRBV2 combines with J gene TRBJ1-1; no reliable D call. Germline loops: CDR1 SNHLY, CDR2 FYNNEI. This CDR3 is built from 11 residues. V was shortened by 7 bases and J by 5 bases, with 8 bases between the two germline ends. The CDR3 DNA is TGTGCCAGCAATGATATAACTGAAGCTTTCTTT. Its protein product is CASNDITEAFF.

The chain carries TRBV20-1 and TRBJ2-7; D unclear. The CDR3 is made up of 10 amino acids. Germline assignment: CDR1 DFQATT and CDR2 SNEGSKA (reference sequence). V dropped 5 bases and J dropped 2 bases, with 4 bases sitting between them. CDR3 residues: CSAATYEQYF. The CDR3 DNA reads TGCAGTGCTGCTACCTACGAGCAGTACTTC.

V and J are TRBV5-1 and TRBJ2-3, with 12 bases aligning to TRBD2. Germline-derived CDR1 and CDR2 are SGHRS and YFSETQ. The CDR3 contains 17 residues. J gave up 5 bases and V 4 bases, and 11 bases lay outside the gene matches. CDR3 in amino acids: CASSPINLAGGEDTQYF. The DNA for the CDR3 is TGCGCCAGCAGCCCTATAAATCTAGCGGGAGGGGAAGATACGCAGTATTTT.

The V call is TRBV27, the J call TRBJ2-7; D gene ambiguous. The CDR3 totals 15 residues. Germline CDR1 reads MNHEY; CDR2 reads SMNVEV (reference sequence). Between the trimmed V and J ends, which lost 2 bases and 1 base, there was a span of 12 bases. CDR3 protein: CASSLTRNPSYEQYF. The CDR3 nucleotides read TGTGCCAGCAGTTTAACCAGAAACCCATCCTACGAGCAGTACTTC.

The chain uses TRBV29-1 and TRBJ2-5; no reliable D call. The CDR3 length is 12 residues. V lost 2 bases to trimming and J lost 5 bases, with 9 bases between them. CDR1 and CDR2 (germline): SQVTM, ANQGSEA. The DNA for the CDR3 is TGCAGCGTTGAAATTTATATGGAGACCCAGTACTTC. This codes for CSVEIYMETQYF.

This clone was recorded once. The chain carries TRBV27 and TRBJ2-7, with a tentative D call TRBD1 (7 bases). CDR1 and CDR2 (germline): MNHEY, SMNVEV (reference sequence). This CDR3 has 16 amino acids. Trimming removed 3 bases from V and 5 bases from J, with 20 bases in between. CDR3 DNA: TGTGCCAGCAGTTTCTACTCGGACAGGAGGGGCGACGAGCAGTACTTC. Its protein product is CASSFYSDRRGDEQYF.

The chain recombines TRBV10-3 with TRBJ2-7, with 9 bases identical to TRBD2. This CDR3 is 13 amino acids long. The trim removed 8 bases at V and 4 bases at J, leaving 6 bases unmatched. CDR1 and CDR2 (germline): ENHRY, SYGVKD. The CDR3 spells CAIQAGGGYEQYF. For the CDR3, the DNA is TGTGCCATCCAAGCGGGGGGCGGTTACGAGCAGTACTTC.

V gene TRBV5-5 combines with J gene TRBJ2-7; D perhaps matches TRBD1 (5 bases). The CDR3 extends over 14 amino acids. Germline V gene data show CDR1 as SGHKS and CDR2 as YYEKEE (reference sequence). Trimming removed 4 bases at V and 2 bases at J, with 13 bases between. CDR3 residues: CASSLLSGPYEQYF. The CDR3 DNA is TGTGCCAGCAGCCTCCTGTCAGGGCCCTACGAGCAGTACTTC.

The chain couples TRBV18 to TRBJ1-1; D might be TRBD1 (6 bases). Germline assignment: CDR1 KGHSH and CDR2 LQKENI. The CDR3 runs to 14 residues. Trimming left V 3 bases short and J 0 bases short, with 8 bases between. DNA for the CDR3: TGTGCCAGCTCACCGCAGGGGATGAACACTGAAGCTTTCTTT. It yields the protein CASSPQGMNTEAFF. Full variable domain (rest looked up from reference TRBV18 and TRBJ1-1): NAGVMQNPRHLVRRRGQEARLRCSPMKGHSHVYWYRQLPEEGLKFMVYLQKENIIDESGMPKERFSAEFPKEGPSILRIQQVVRGDSAAYFCASSPQGMNTEAFFGQGTRLTVV.

J is TRBJ2-1 and V is TRBV4-3; 10 nucleotides agree with TRBD2. Germline-derived CDR1 and CDR2 are LGHNA and YSLEER. V shed 0 bases and J 12 bases; nucleotides not matched to a gene: 8. The CDR3 is 15 amino acids. The DNA for the CDR3 is TGCGCCAGCAGCCAAGAGGGGACTAGCGCCGAAGGGCAGTTCTTC. Residues: CASSQEGTSAEGQFF.

The chain links TRBV19 to TRBJ2-2, with 8 bases that match TRBD2. The length of the CDR3 is 16 residues. Germline V gives CDR1 LNHDA, CDR2 SQIVND (reference sequence). Losses at the gene ends were 3 bases for V and 3 bases for J; bases not matched to a gene: 6. The DNA for the CDR3 is TGTGCCAGTAGTATTAAGGCGGGAGGTGACACCGGGGAGCTGTTTTTT. Its protein is CASSIKAGGDTGELFF.

The V call is TRBV7-2, the J call TRBJ1-2; D unresolved. Germline CDR1 and CDR2: SGHTA and FQGNSA. Trimming shortened V by 4 bases and J by 4 bases, and 7 bases separated the two germline ends. The CDR3 is 12 residues long. The CDR3 here is CASSSTSYGYTF. DNA of the CDR3: TGTGCCAGCAGCTCCACTTCCTATGGCTACACCTTC.

This rearrangement joins TRBV14 to TRBJ2-5; D is perhaps TRBD2 (5 bases). V was trimmed by 3 bases and J by 5 bases, leaving 16 bases between them. This CDR3 is 15 amino acids long. In germline, CDR1 is SGHDN, CDR2 FVKESK. The CDR3 nucleotides read TGTGCCAGCAGCCATTGGGCGGGCGGCGGGGAGACCCAGTACTTC. It codes for CASSHWAGGGETQYF.

The genes are TRBV5-1 and TRBJ2-5, with D maybe TRBD2 (6 bases). Germline CDR1 SGHRS, CDR2 YFSETQ. The CDR3 totals 14 residues. V was pared by 1 base and J by 5 bases, with 12 bases between. DNA for the CDR3: TGCGCCAGCAGCTTGAACCTAGGAGGGGAGACCCAGTACTTC. Translated: CASSLNLGGETQYF. The full variable domain, completed using reference TRBV5-1 and TRBJ2-5, is KAGVTQTPRYLIKTRGQQVTLSCSPISGHRSVSWYQQTPGQGLQFLFEYFSETQRNKGNFPGRFSGRQFSNSRSEMNVSTLELGDSALYLCASSLNLGGETQYFGPGTRLLVL.

The chain uses TRBV5-6 and TRBJ2-2; 11 bases align to TRBD2. The ends lost 3 bases at V and 5 bases at J; junction bases unmatched: 6. The CDR3 length is 16 residues. The V gene's germline CDR1 is SGHDT and CDR2 YYEEEE. CDR3 region: CASSWRLAGRTGELFF. The CDR3 bases are TGTGCCAGCAGCTGGAGACTAGCGGGAAGGACCGGGGAGCTGTTTTTT. Supplemented by reference TRBV5-6 and TRBJ2-2, the full variable domain reads DAGVTQSPTHLIKTRGQQVTLRCSPKSGHDTVSWYQQALGQGPQFIFQYYEEEERQRGNFPDRFSGHQFPNYSSELNVNALLLGDSALYLCASSWRLAGRTGELFFGEGSRLTVL.

The V call is TRBV30, the J call TRBJ2-6; 8 bases match TRBD1. The V segment lost 3 bases and the J segment 0 bases; nucleotides outside the gene matches: 4. The CDR3 runs 16 residues. The germline CDR1 and CDR2 sequences are GTSNPN and SVGIG (reference sequence). CDR3 region: CAWRGQDLSGANVLTF. The DNA for the CDR3 is TGTGCCTGGAGGGGACAGGATCTCTCTGGGGCCAACGTCCTGACTTTC.